Listed below are T cell receptor beta chains from one sample, sequenced in a study of tumor-infiltrating lymphocytes in localized non-small cell lung cancer. Assay: immunoSEQ multiplex PCR; the TCRdb copy retains only in-frame clones and omits some. Here the sample spans roughly 14,000 clones, approximately 68% being singletons. Sequenced: lung tumor tissue. The source of these receptors is a human donor with non-small cell lung cancer. Both conserved end residues are part of each CDR3. A D gene is named only where the DNA matches it firmly. Only some rows state a clone size, as once, few, many or a class for expanded clones.

size,length,V,J,D,CDR3,DNA
few,15,TRBV5-1,TRBJ2-3,NA,CASSFGRPSTDTQYF,TGCGCCAGCAGCTTCGGGCGGCCAAGCACAGATACGCAGTATTTT
NA,13,TRBV30,TRBJ2-6,NA,CAWSVSGANVLTF,TGTGCCTGGAGTGTATCTGGGGCCAACGTCCTGACTTTC
NA,15,TRBV19,TRBJ1-5,TRBD1,CASTPRQGGNQPQHF,TGTGCCAGTACCCCTCGGCAGGGGGGGAATCAGCCCCAGCATTTT
few,13,TRBV18,TRBJ2-5,NA,CASSGTNGETQYF,TGTGCCAGCTCCGGGACCAACGGAGAGACCCAGTACTTC
NA,9,TRBV20-1,TRBJ1-2,NA,CSAKGGYTF,TGCAGTGCTAAGGGTGGCTACACCTTC
once,16,TRBV4-2,TRBJ1-1,NA,CASSQDPGPRPTEAFF,TGTGCCAGCAGCCAAGATCCAGGGCCTCGTCCCACTGAAGCTTTCTTT
NA,13,TRBV29-1,TRBJ1-2,TRBD1,CSVGVGQGYGYTF,TGCAGCGTTGGTGTAGGACAGGGCTATGGCTACACCTTC
NA,19,TRBV4-2,TRBJ1-5,NA,CASSQDSGRQPYSNQPQHF,TGTGCCAGCAGCCAAGATTCGGGACGACAACCTTATAGCAATCAGCCCCAGCATTTT
once,15,TRBV27,TRBJ2-7,TRBD2,CASRPSTSGIYEQYF,TGTGCCAGCAGACCCTCGACTAGCGGGATCTACGAGCAGTACTTC
NA,15,TRBV27,TRBJ1-2,TRBD1,CASSSRTGANYGYTF,TGTGCCAGCAGTTCCCGGACAGGGGCTAACTATGGCTACACCTTC
few,15,TRBV5-1,TRBJ2-1,NA,CASSLDSTGRNEQFF,TGCGCCAGCAGCTTGGACTCGACTGGCAGAAATGAGCAGTTCTTC
medium-sized,12,TRBV29-1,TRBJ2-5,NA,CSVRTEGETQYF,TGCAGCGTGAGGACAGAGGGAGAGACCCAGTACTTC
few,16,TRBV18,TRBJ2-5,TRBD2,CASSPRGGSEQETQYF,TGTGCCAGCTCCCCGCGGGGGGGCTCGGAGCAAGAGACCCAGTACTTC
NA,14,TRBV18,TRBJ2-7,TRBD2,CASSPGLATYEQYF,TGTGCCAGCTCCCCCGGACTAGCAACCTACGAGCAGTACTTC
NA,15,TRBV11-2,TRBJ1-2,NA,CASSKPGTRNYGYTF,TGTGCCAGCAGCAAGCCCGGGACACGAAACTATGGCTACACCTTC
NA,16,TRBV4-3,TRBJ2-1,TRBD2,CASSPGGSGGAYEQFF,TGCGCCAGCAGCCCCGGTGGGAGCGGGGGGGCCTATGAGCAGTTCTTC
few,15,TRBV2,TRBJ2-1,NA,CASSENLGPYNEQFF,TGTGCCAGCAGTGAAAACCTAGGGCCCTACAATGAGCAGTTCTTC